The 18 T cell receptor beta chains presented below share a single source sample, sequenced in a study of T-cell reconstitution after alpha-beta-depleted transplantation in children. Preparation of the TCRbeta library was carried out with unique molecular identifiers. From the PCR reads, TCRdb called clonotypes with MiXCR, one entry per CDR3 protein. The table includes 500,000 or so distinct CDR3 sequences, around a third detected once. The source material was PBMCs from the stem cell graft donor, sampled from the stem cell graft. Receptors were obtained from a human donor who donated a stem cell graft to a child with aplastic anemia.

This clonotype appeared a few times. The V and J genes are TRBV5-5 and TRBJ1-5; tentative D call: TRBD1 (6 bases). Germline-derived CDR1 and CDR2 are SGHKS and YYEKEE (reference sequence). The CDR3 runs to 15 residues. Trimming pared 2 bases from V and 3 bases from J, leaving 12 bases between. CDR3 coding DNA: TGTGCCAGCAGCTTTTCCCCGGGGGCCAATCAGCCCCAGCATTTT. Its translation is CASSFSPGANQPQHF.

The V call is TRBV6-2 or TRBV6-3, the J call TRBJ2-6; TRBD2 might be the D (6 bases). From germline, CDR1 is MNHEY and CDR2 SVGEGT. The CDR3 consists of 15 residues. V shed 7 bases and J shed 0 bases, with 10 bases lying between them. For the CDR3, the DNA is TGTGCCAGCACCCAAGCGGGCTCTGGGGCCAACGTCCTGACTTTC. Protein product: CASTQAGSGANVLTF.

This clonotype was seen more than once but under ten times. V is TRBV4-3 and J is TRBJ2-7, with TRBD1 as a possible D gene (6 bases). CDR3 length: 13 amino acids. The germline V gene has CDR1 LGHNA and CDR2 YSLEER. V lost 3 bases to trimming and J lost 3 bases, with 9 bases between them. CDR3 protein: CASSHRDNYEQYF. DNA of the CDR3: TGCGCCAGCAGCCACCGGGACAACTACGAGCAGTACTTC.

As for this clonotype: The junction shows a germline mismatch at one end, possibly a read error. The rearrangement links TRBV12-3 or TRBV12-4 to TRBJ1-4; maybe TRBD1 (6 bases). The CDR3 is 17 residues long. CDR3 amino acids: CASSLEGVGAPNEKLLF. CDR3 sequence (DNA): TGTGCCAGCAGTTTAGAAGGGGTGGGGGCTCCTAATGAAAAACTGCTTTTT.

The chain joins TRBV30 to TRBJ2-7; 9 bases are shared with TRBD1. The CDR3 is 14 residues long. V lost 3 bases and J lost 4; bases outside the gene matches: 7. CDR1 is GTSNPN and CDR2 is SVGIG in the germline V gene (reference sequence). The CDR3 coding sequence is TGTGCCTGGAGGCTGACAGGGGGATCTTACGAGCAGTACTTC. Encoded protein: CAWRLTGGSYEQYF.

CDR3 amino acids: CSAPSRGRRGETQYF. CDR3 sequence (DNA): TGCAGTGCTCCCTCCAGGGGGCGCCGAGGGGAGACCCAGTACTTC. The chain links TRBV20-1 to TRBJ2-5; 8 positions agree with TRBD1. CDR3 length: 15 residues. The trim removed 5 bases at V and 5 bases at J, leaving 13 bases unmatched. Germline V lookup: CDR1 DFQATT, CDR2 SNEGSKA (reference sequence).

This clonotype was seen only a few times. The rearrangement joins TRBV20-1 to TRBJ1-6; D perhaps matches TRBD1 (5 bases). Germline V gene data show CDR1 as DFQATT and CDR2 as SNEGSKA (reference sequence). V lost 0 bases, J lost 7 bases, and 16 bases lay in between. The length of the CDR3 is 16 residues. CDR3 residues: CSAREAMGLANSPLHF. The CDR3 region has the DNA TGCAGTGCTAGAGAGGCGATGGGACTGGCCAATTCACCCCTCCACTTT.

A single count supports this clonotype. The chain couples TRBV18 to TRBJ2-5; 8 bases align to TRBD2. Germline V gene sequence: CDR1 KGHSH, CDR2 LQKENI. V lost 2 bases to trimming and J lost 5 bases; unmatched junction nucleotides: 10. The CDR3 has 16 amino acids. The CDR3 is CASSPSGAGVGETQYF. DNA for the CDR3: TGTGCCAGCTCACCATCGGGAGCGGGAGTGGGGGAGACCCAGTACTTC.

In nucleotides, the CDR3 is TGTGCCAGCAGATCGGCCCGCAGCGGGAGCGTCTACGAGCAGTACGTC. Amino acids: CASRSARSGSVYEQYV. The chain is built from TRBV6-2 or TRBV6-3 and TRBJ2-7, with 8 bases lining up with TRBD2. V was pared by 6 bases and J by 3 bases, with 13 bases of the junction left unmatched. The CDR3 loop spans 16 amino acids. CDR1 is MNHEY and CDR2 is SVGEGT in the germline V gene.

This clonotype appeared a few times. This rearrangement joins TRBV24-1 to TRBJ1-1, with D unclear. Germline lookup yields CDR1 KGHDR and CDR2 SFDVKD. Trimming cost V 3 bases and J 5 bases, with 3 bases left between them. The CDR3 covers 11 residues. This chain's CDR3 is CATSDGTEAFF. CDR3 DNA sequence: TGTGCCACCAGTGATGGGACTGAAGCTTTCTTT.

Here the CDR3 DNA reads TGCGCCAGCAGTACCGGGGACAGGGGGCGCGGTGGCTACACCTTC. Amino acid sequence: CASSTGDRGRGGYTF. The chain has TRBV10-2 and TRBJ1-2; 12 nucleotides align to TRBD1. With 5 bases clipped from V and 7 bases from J, the junction kept 8 bases outside the gene matches. This CDR3 region has 15 residues. CDR1 is WSHSY, CDR2 SAAADI, per germline.

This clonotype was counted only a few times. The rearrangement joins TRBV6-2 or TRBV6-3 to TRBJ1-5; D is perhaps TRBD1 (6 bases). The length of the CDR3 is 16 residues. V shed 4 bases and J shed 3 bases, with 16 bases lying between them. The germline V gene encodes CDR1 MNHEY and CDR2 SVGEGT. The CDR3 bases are TGTGCCAGCAGTTCAGGACAGCTGTCGCCCAATCAGCCCCAGCATTTT. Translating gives CASSSGQLSPNQPQHF.

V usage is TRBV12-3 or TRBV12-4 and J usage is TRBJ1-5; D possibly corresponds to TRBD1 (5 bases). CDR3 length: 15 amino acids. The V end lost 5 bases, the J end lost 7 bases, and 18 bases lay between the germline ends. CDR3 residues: CASSAPGAGGQPQHF. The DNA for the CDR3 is TGTGCCAGCAGTGCCCCTGGTGCCGGGGGACAGCCCCAGCATTTT.

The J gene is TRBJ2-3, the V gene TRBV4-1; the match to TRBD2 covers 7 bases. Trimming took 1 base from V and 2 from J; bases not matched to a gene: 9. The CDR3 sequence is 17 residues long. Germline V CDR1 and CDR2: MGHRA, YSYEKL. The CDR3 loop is CASSQATGTTVTDTQYF. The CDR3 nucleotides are TGCGCCAGCAGCCAAGCCACCGGGACTACGGTCACAGATACGCAGTATTTT.

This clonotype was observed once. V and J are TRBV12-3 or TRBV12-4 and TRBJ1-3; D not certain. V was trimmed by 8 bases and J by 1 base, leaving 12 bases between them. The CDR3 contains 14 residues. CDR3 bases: TGTGCCAGCGCTACGAGAAGTTCTGGAAACACCATATATTTT. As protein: CASATRSSGNTIYF.

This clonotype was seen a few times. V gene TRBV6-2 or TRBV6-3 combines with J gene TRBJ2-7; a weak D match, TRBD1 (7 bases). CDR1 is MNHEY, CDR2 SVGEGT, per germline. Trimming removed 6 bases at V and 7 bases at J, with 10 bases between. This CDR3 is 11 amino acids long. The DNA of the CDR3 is TGTGCCAGCAGCCAGGGGGGTGAGCAGTACGTC. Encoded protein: CASSQGGEQYV.

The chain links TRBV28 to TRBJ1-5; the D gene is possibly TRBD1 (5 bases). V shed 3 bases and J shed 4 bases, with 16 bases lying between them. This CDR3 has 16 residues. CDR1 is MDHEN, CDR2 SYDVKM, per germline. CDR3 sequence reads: CASSFIGLGANQPQHF. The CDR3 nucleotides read TGTGCCAGCAGTTTTATCGGTCTTGGGGCTAATCAGCCCCAGCATTTT.

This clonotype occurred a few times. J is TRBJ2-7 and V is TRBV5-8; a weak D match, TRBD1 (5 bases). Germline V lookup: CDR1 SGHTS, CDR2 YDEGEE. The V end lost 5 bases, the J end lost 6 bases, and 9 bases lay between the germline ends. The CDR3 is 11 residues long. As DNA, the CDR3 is TGTGCCAGCAGACCAGACAGCGAGCAGTACTTC. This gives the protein CASRPDSEQYF.